This is a list of T cell receptor beta chains from one sample in a study of blood T cell repertoires in COVID-19. This table comes from immunoSEQ multiplex PCR, and its TCRdb copy is limited to in-frame clones, with some not included. The table records 350,000 to 450,000 clones, roughly 85% of them present only once. The sequenced sample was peripheral blood. Every receptor here comes from a woman aged 18-30 years with acute or convalescent COVID-19. CDR3s include the opening cysteine and the closing phenylalanine or tryptophan. Expanded clones get a size class; other rows say once, few or many, or leave the size out.

clone size	J gene	V gene	CDR3 protein
-	TRBJ1-1	TRBV7-9	CASSLAGPNTEAFF
-	TRBJ1-1	TRBV3-1/TRBV3-2	CASSQGTAEGTEAFF
-	TRBJ2-5	TRBV4-1	CASSQGVEGLVVFQTQYF
-	TRBJ2-6	TRBV5-6	CASSSQTGSGANVLTF
-	TRBJ2-3	TRBV11-2	CASSLWDSVLGTDTQYF
few	TRBJ1-3	TRBV30	CAWRRQSAYGNTIYF
-	TRBJ2-3	TRBV14	CASSPPTSGGARTDTQYF
-	TRBJ2-7	TRBV19	CASSMRGGAHEQYF
-	TRBJ1-2	TRBV19	CASRLGGSGYTF
-	TRBJ1-2	TRBV18	CASSPQGTFPGHYGYTF
-	TRBJ2-7	TRBV5-1	CASSSSTNSYEQYF
-	TRBJ2-7	TRBV28	CASTRRRAAVEPYEQYF
-	TRBJ1-4	TRBV18	CASSPDRVNEKLFF
-	TRBJ1-2	TRBV11-2	CASSLVRVWGYTF
once	TRBJ1-1	TRBV30	CAWRWGVNTEAFF
-	TRBJ1-5	TRBV6-5	CASSPGQGIQPQHF
-	TRBJ1-3	TRBV3-1/TRBV3-2	CASSQAQGSGNTIYF
-	TRBJ1-4	TRBV6-1	CASSEGAASNEKLFF
-	TRBJ1-4	TRBV19	CASSIRLDEKLFF
-	TRBJ1-5	TRBV30	CAWSPGEGNQPQHF
-	TRBJ2-6	TRBV19	CASSIRDRARSAGANVLTF
-	TRBJ2-3	TRBV10-3	CAISESLAGEGDTQYF
once	TRBJ2-3	TRBV7-3	CASSSGGGDTQYF
-	TRBJ2-7	TRBV28	CASSLWGGSIYEQYF
-	TRBJ1-1	TRBV7-8	CASSRTGGNTEAFF
-	TRBJ1-6	TRBV11-2	CASSQQGHSTPLHF
-	TRBJ2-1	TRBV28	CASISGATYNEQFF
-	TRBJ2-2	TRBV28	CARSPAGGPWGELFF
-	TRBJ1-6	TRBV7-2	CASSIAGTEINSPLHF
few	TRBJ1-6	TRBV3-1/TRBV3-2	CASSLQGGMSPLHF
once	TRBJ2-1	TRBV7-9	CASSQSGTHEYNEQFF
-	TRBJ1-1	TRBV6-1	CASSEDRGGTEAFF
-	TRBJ2-7	TRBV6-1	CASSEGIDSYEQYF
-	TRBJ1-5	TRBV5-4	CASIETGTSRRTKPQHF
-	TRBJ1-2	TRBV5-8	CASSRTGFNYGYTF
-	TRBJ1-4	TRBV10-3	CAIKRDWDEKLFF
-	TRBJ2-7	TRBV28	CASSLRIAVRAASYEQYF
-	TRBJ1-1	TRBV19	CASSIDPTGRATEAFF
-	TRBJ2-3	TRBV2	CASSAFDTQYF
-	TRBJ1-3	TRBV9	CASSVENPGNTIYF
few	TRBJ2-7	TRBV18	CASSPRGHEQYF
-	TRBJ1-5	TRBV19	CASSLEGAAASNQPQHF
once	TRBJ2-1	TRBV5-5	CASSLDPYSYNEQFF
-	TRBJ2-1	TRBV24-1	CASLGGTQFF
-	TRBJ1-5	TRBV2	CASSEGGGGSQPQHF
-	TRBJ1-3	TRBV3-1/TRBV3-2	CASSQDLVRYF